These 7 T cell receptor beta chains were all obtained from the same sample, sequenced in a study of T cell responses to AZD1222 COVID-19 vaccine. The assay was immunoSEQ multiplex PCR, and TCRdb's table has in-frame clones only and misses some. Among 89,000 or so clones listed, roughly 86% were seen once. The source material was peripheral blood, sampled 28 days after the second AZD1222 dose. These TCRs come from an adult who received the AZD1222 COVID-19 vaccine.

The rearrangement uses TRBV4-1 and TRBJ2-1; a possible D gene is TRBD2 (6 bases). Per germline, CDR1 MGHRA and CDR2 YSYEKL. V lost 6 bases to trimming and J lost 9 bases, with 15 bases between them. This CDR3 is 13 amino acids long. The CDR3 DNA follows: TGCGCCAGCAGGGGGTCGCTGGGGGGTGAGCAGTTCTTC. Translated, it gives CASRGSLGGEQFF.

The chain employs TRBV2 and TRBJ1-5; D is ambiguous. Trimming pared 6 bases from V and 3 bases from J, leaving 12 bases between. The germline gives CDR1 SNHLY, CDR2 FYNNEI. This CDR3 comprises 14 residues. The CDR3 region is CASSSLFTNQPQHF. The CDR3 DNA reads TGTGCCAGCAGCTCCTTGTTCACCAATCAGCCCCAGCATTTT.

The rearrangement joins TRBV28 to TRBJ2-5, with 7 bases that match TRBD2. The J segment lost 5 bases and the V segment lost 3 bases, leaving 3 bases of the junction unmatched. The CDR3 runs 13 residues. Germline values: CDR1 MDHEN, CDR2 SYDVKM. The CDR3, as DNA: TGTGCCAGCAGTTTTTGGGAGGGGGAGACCCAGTACTTC. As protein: CASSFWEGETQYF.

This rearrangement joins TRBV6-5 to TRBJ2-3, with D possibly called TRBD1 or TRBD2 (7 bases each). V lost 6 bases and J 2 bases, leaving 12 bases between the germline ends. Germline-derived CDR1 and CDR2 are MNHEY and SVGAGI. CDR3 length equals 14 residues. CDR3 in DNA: TGTGCCAGCAGGCCAGGGGGGGCCACAGATACGCAGTATTTT. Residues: CASRPGGATDTQYF.

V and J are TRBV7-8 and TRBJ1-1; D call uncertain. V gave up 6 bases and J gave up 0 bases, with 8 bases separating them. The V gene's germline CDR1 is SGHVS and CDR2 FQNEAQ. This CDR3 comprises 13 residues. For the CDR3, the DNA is TGTGCCAGCAGGTGGGCCTTGAACACTGAAGCTTTCTTT. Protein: CASRWALNTEAFF.

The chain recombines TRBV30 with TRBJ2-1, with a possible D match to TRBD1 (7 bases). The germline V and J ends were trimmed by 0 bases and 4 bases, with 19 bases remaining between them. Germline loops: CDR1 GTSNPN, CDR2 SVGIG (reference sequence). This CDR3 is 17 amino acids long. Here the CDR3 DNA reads TGTGCCTGGAGTGTACCCCAAGGAGGGGGCCTGTACAATGAGCAGTTCTTC. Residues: CAWSVPQGGGLYNEQFF.

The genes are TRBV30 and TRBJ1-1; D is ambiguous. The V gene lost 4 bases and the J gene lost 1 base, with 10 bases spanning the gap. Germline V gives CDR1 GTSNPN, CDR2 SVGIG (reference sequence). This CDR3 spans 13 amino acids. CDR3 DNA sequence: TGTGCCTGGACAATTCTGACGAACACTGAAGCTTTCTTT. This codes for CAWTILTNTEAFF.